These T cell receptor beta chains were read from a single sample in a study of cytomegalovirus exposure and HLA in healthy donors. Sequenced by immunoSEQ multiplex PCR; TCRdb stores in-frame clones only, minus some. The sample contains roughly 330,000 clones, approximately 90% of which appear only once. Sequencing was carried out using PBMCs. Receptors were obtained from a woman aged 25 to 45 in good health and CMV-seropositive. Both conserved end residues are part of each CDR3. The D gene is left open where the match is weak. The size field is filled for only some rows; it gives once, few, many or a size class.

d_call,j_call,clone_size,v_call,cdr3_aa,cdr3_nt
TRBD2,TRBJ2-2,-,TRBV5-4,CASSWAGAPGELFF,TGTGCCAGCAGCTGGGCGGGAGCCCCCGGGGAGCTGTTTTTT
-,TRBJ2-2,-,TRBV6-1,CASSARTDLTGELFF,TGTGCCAGCAGTGCCCGGACAGATCTCACCGGGGAGCTGTTTTTT
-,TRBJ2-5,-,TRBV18,CASSPERQTQYF,TGTGCCAGCTCACCGGAAAGGCAGACCCAGTACTTC
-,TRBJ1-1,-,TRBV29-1,CSGHTGNTEAFF,TGCAGCGGTCACACAGGGAACACTGAAGCTTTCTTT
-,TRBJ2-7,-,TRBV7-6,CASSEFTSSYEQYF,TGTGCCAGCAGCGAGTTTACTAGTTCCTACGAGCAGTACTTC
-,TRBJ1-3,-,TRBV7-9,CASSQGSSGNTIYF,TGTGCCAGCAGCCAGGGGAGCTCTGGAAACACCATATATTTT
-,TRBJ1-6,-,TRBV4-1,CASSQDRASRSPLHF,TGCGCCAGCAGCCAGGATCGGGCCTCTCGTTCACCCCTCCACTTT
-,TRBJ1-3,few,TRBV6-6,CASCKDSGNTIYF,TGTGCCAGCTGTAAGGACTCTGGAAACACCATATATTTT
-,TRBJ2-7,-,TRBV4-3,CASSPLPGAYEQYF,TGCGCCAGCAGCCCCCTCCCCGGCGCCTACGAGCAGTACTTC
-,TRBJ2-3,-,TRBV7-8,CASSLEVADTQYF,TGTGCCAGCAGCTTAGAAGTCGCAGATACGCAGTATTTT
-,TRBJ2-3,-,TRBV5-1,CASSFREPGLTDTQYF,TGCGCCAGCAGCTTTCGTGAGCCAGGACTCACAGATACGCAGTATTTT
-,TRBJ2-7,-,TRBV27,CASSPYGGSSYEQYF,TGTGCCAGCAGTCCCTACGGGGGCAGCTCCTACGAGCAGTACTTC
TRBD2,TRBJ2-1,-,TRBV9,CASSLSGGPPSNEQFF,TGTGCCAGCAGCCTCAGCGGGGGCCCCCCCTCCAATGAGCAGTTCTTC
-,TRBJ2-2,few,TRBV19,CASSIGWRELFF,TGTGCCAGTAGTATTGGGTGGCGGGAGCTGTTTTTT
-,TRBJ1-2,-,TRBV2,CASGGGGYTF,TGTGCCAGCGGAGGAGGAGGCTACACCTTC
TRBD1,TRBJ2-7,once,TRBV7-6,CASSMGQGGGSYEQYF,TGTGCCAGCAGCATGGGACAGGGCGGAGGCTCCTACGAGCAGTACTTC
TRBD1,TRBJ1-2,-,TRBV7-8,CASSWGTDYGYTF,TGTGCCAGCAGCTGGGGGACAGACTATGGCTACACCTTC
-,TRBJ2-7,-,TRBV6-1,CASSGGRFSYEQYF,TGTGCCAGCAGTGGGGGGAGGTTTTCCTACGAGCAGTACTTC
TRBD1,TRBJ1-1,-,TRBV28,CASRIQGAKEAFF,TGTGCCAGCAGGATACAGGGGGCTAAAGAAGCTTTCTTT
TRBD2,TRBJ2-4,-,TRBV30,CAWSHSGGAGF,TGTGCCTGGAGTCATAGCGGGGGGGCCGGGTTC
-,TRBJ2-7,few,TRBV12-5,CASGSRLGEQYF,TGTGCTAGTGGTTCCAGACTAGGCGAGCAGTACTTC
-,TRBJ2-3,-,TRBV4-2,CASSHGSTDTQYF,TGTGCCAGCAGCCATGGTAGCACAGATACGCAGTATTTT
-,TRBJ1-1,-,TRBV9,CASSVGDHTEAFF,TGTGCCAGCAGCGTAGGGGATCACACTGAAGCTTTCTTT
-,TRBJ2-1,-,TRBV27,CASCRASGHNEQFF,TGTGCCAGCTGCCGCGCGTCTGGCCACAATGAGCAGTTCTTC
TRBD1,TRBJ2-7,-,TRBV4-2,CASSQALDRDREYEQSF,TGTGCCAGCAGCCAAGCCCTCGACCGGGACAGAGAGTACGAGCAGTCCTTC
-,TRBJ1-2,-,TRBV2,CASRDTAIYGYTF,TGTGCCAGCAGAGATACAGCAATCTATGGCTACACCTTC
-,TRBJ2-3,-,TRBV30,CAYDSGIYADTQYF,TGTGCCTACGATAGCGGAATATATGCAGATACGCAGTATTTT
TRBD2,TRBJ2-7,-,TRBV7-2,CASSFTGTSGRGYF,TGTGCCAGCAGTTTTACCGGGACTAGCGGCCGAGGGTACTTC
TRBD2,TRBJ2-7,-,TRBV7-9,CASSGRADEQYF,TGTGCCAGCAGCGGGAGGGCCGACGAGCAGTACTTC
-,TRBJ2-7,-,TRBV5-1,CASSLQGASYEQYF,TGCGCCAGCAGCTTGCAGGGAGCCTCCTACGAGCAGTACTTC
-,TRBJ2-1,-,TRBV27,CASTIGMSTYNEQFF,TGTGCCAGCACCATTGGGATGTCAACTTACAATGAGCAGTTCTTC
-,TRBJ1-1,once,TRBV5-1,CASSSGRGMAVTEAFF,TGCGCCAGCAGCTCCGGCAGGGGAATGGCGGTCACTGAAGCTTTCTTT
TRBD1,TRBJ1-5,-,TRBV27,CASRDLDRGVLYSNQPQHF,TGTGCCAGCAGGGATTTAGACAGGGGGGTCCTATATAGCAATCAGCCCCAGCATTTT
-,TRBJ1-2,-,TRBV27,CASSFAWPGDSYGYTF,TGTGCCAGCAGTTTTGCTTGGCCAGGGGATTCCTATGGCTACACCTTC
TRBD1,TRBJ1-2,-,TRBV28,CASRDRLYGYTF,TGTGCCAGCCGGGACAGACTTTATGGCTACACCTTC
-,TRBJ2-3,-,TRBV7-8,CASSLRKSTDTQYF,TGTGCCAGCAGCTTACGAAAATCCACAGATACGCAGTATTTT
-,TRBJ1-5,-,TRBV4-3,CASSQDGNQPQHF,TGCGCCAGCAGCCAAGATGGAAATCAGCCCCAGCATTTT
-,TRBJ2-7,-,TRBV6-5,CASSLDRSEQYF,TGTGCCAGCAGTCTTGACAGGTCCGAGCAGTACTTC
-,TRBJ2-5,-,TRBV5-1,CASSLADRHATQETQYF,TGCGCCAGCAGCTTGGCCGACAGACACGCAACTCAAGAGACCCAGTACTTC
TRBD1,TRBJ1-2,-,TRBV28,CASSSSTGDGGYTF,TGTGCCAGCAGTTCCTCGACAGGGGACGGTGGCTACACCTTC
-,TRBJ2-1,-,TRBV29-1,CSVDLGNEQFF,TGCAGCGTTGACCTGGGAAATGAGCAGTTCTTC
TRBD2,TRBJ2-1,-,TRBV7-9,CASSRTGGVSYNEQFF,TGTGCCAGCAGCCGCACTGGGGGGGTCTCCTACAATGAGCAGTTCTTC
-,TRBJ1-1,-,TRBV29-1,CSVVAGMNTEAFF,TGCAGCGTTGTGGCAGGGATGAACACTGAAGCTTTCTTT
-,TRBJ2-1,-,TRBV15,CATSGSPKFNEQFF,TGTGCCACCTCCGGGTCTCCAAAATTCAATGAGCAGTTCTTC
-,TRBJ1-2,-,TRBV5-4,CASSATWGGGYTF,TGTGCCAGCAGCGCCACTTGGGGTGGCGGCTACACCTTC
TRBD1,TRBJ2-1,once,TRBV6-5,CASSSGTAEFF,TGTGCCAGCAGTTCAGGGACAGCAGAGTTCTTC
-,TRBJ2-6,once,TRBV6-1,CASSDHGTLSGANVLTF,TGTGCCAGCAGTGATCACGGTACCCTCTCTGGGGCCAACGTCCTGACTTTC
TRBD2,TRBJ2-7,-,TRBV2,CASSPLAGGPGEQYF,TGTGCCAGCAGTCCGTTAGCGGGAGGGCCGGGTGAGCAGTACTTC
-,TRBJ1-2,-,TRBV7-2,CASSLGGANYGYTF,TGTGCCAGCAGCTTAGGAGGAGCTAACTATGGCTACACCTTC
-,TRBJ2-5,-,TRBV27,CASKEGETQYF,TGTGCCAGCAAGGAGGGGGAGACCCAGTACTTC
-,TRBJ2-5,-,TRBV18,CASSPQGKETQYF,TGTGCCAGCTCACCACAGGGGAAGGAGACCCAGTACTTC
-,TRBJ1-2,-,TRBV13,CTSSSALYGYTF,TGTACCAGCAGCTCCGCCCTCTATGGCTACACCTTC
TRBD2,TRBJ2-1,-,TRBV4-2,CASSPGGGRASDNEQFF,TGTGCCAGCAGCCCAGGCGGCGGGAGGGCCTCGGACAATGAGCAGTTCTTC
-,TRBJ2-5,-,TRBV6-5,CASGLAGTLQETQYF,TGTGCCAGCGGCTTAGCAGGGACCCTTCAAGAGACCCAGTACTTC
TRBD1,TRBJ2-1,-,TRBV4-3,CASSQEGTGGFNEQFF,TGCGCCAGCAGCCAAGAGGGGACAGGGGGCTTCAATGAGCAGTTCTTC